The clone carrying this T cell receptor beta chain was detected only once. Antigen: not known. This sample was included in a study of T cells after yellow fever vaccination. The CDR3 covers 12 residues. Germline V gives CDR1 MNHEY, CDR2 SVGEGT. The V and J ends lost 8 bases and 2 bases respectively, with 9 bases between them. In TCRdb, the 5' RACE reads were re-called with MiXCR into one record per CDR3 protein. The sample holds under 700,000 distinct CDR3 sequences, roughly a sixth seen once. Study findings and constraints: Boosting was followed by the reappearance of most primary-vaccination clones (around 95% CD4, around 90% CD8). When the response was secondary, it was weaker but reached its peak faster, day 5 versus 15.

Material: PBMCs, obtained less than 6 days after the first yellow fever vaccination. The clonotype was recovered from a man aged 18-30 years who received the YFV17D yellow fever vaccine. The chain combines TRBV6-2 or TRBV6-3 with TRBJ2-5; D gene unclear. DNA of the CDR3: TGTGCCAGCGGACCACCACAAGAGACCCAGTACTTC. It codes for CASGPPQETQYF.